A single sample is the source of the 21 T cell receptor beta chains below, sequenced in a study of blood T cell repertoires in COVID-19. Clones were sequenced by immunoSEQ multiplex PCR, and TCRdb holds only the in-frame ones, with some missing. Found here are 160,000 or so clones, around four fifths of them singletons; the top ten hold approximately 8%. The sequenced sample consisted of PBMCs or T cells enriched from blood (not recorded which). The receptors stem from a woman aged 45-65 years who had recovered from COVID-19.

The rearrangement joins TRBV6-2 or TRBV6-3 to TRBJ1-2, with 8 bases identical to TRBD1. Trimming took 5 bases from V and 4 from J; bases not matched to a gene: 15. Germline CDR1 MNHEY, CDR2 SVGEGT. This CDR3 has 17 amino acids. For the CDR3, the DNA is TGTGCCAGCAGTAACGCCCGGACCTTACAGGGGGGCTATGGCTACACCTTC. Its translation: CASSNARTLQGGYGYTF.

The J gene is TRBJ1-1, the V gene TRBV6-5; D gene ambiguous. The V gene's germline CDR1 is MNHEY and CDR2 SVGAGI. V was clipped by 8 bases and J by 1 base, with 11 bases between them. The CDR3 has 13 amino acids. The CDR3 sequence is CASHPTANTEAFF. CDR3 nucleotides: TGTGCCAGCCATCCCACAGCGAACACTGAAGCTTTCTTT.

The rearrangement uses TRBV11-3 and TRBJ2-7; D might be TRBD1 (5 bases). This CDR3 has 11 amino acids. Germline CDR1 reads SGHNT; CDR2 reads YENEEA. V was pared by 5 bases and J by 10 bases, with 12 bases between. This CDR3 reads CASSPDKIQYF. The CDR3 region has the DNA TGTGCCAGCAGCCCGGACAAGATTCAGTACTTC.

This chain connects TRBV11-2 to TRBJ1-5, with D hard to call. CDR1 and CDR2 (germline): SGHAT, FQNNGV. V was cut by 5 bases and J by 4 bases, with 12 bases left in between. The CDR3 consists of 14 residues. In DNA form, the CDR3 reads TGTGCCAGCAGCCTCTCGGGCGGGAATCAGCCCCAGCATTTT. This translates into CASSLSGGNQPQHF.

The gene calls are TRBV7-2 and TRBJ1-4, with D unclear. Trimming shortened V by 1 base and J by 4 bases, and 4 bases separated the two germline ends. This CDR3 is built from 13 residues. The germline V gene encodes CDR1 SGHTA and CDR2 FQGNSA. In DNA form, the CDR3 reads TGTGCCAGCAGCTTAGTCCTTAATGAAAAACTGTTTTTT. It encodes CASSLVLNEKLFF. The entire variable domain, with the rest obtained from reference TRBV7-2 and TRBJ1-4, is as follows: GAGVSQSPSNKVTEKGKDVELRCDPISGHTALYWYRQSLGQGLEFLIYFQGNSAPDKSGLPSDRFSAERTGGSVSTLTIQRTQQEDSAVYLCASSLVLNEKLFFGSGTQLSVL.

The rearrangement uses TRBV7-2 and TRBJ2-7; 10 positions match TRBD2. CDR3 length: 14 amino acids. Germline V CDR1 and CDR2: SGHTA, FQGNSA. Trimming at V came to 6 bases and at J to 0 bases, leaving 2 bases not matched to a gene. The CDR3 region has the DNA TGTGCCAGCAGACGGACTAGCGGCTCCTACGAGCAGTACTTC. The encoded protein is CASRRTSGSYEQYF.

Only one count was recorded for this clone. V and J are TRBV14 and TRBJ2-7; weak D call: TRBD2 (6 bases). V gave up 1 base and J gave up 4 bases, with 17 bases separating them. In germline, CDR1 is SGHDN, CDR2 FVKESK. The CDR3 length is 16 residues. CDR3 sequence reads: CASSQVGKGAGYEQYF. The CDR3 nucleotides read TGTGCCAGCAGCCAAGTTGGGAAAGGGGCGGGGTACGAGCAGTACTTC.

This rearrangement joins TRBV25-1 to TRBJ1-6, with D maybe TRBD1 (6 bases). Trimming shortened V by 2 bases and J by 7 bases, and 12 bases separated the two germline ends. The CDR3 sequence is 15 residues long. From germline, CDR1 is MGHDK and CDR2 SYGVNS. The CDR3 region is CASSEINRANSPLHF. The DNA of the CDR3 is TGTGCCAGCAGTGAAATCAACAGGGCCAATTCACCCCTCCACTTT.

This clone has just one count. J is TRBJ1-1 and V is TRBV2, with D perhaps matching TRBD1 (6 bases). The V end was cut by 6 bases, the J end by 3 bases, with 23 bases between. Germline V gives CDR1 SNHLY, CDR2 FYNNEI. The CDR3 totals 17 residues. The CDR3 DNA sequence: TGTGCCAGCAGCAAAGAGAATATGAGGGGGGGATACACTGAAGCTTTCTTT. Translating it yields CASSKENMRGGYTEAFF.

The CDR3 DNA reads as TGTGCCAGCAGTCGGACTACAGGGGGACAGGCCTACGAGCAGTACTTC. Its protein product is CASSRTTGGQAYEQYF. The chain is built from TRBV2 and TRBJ2-7, with 8 bases that match TRBD1. Germline V gene lookup returns CDR1 SNHLY and CDR2 FYNNEI. The CDR3 is made up of 16 amino acids. With V trimmed by 5 bases and J by 2 bases, 11 bases remained unmatched.

The chain couples TRBV19 to TRBJ2-2, with 9 bases lining up with TRBD2. CDR1 is LNHDA, CDR2 SQIVND, per germline (reference sequence). This CDR3 is built from 17 residues. V lost 3 bases to trimming and J lost 4 bases; unmatched junction nucleotides: 9. The CDR3 nucleotides read TGTGCCAGTAGTATTTCCAGCGGGGGGCCGTCCACCGGGGAGCTGTTTTTT. Its translation is CASSISSGGPSTGELFF. The whole variable domain, filled in from reference TRBV19 and TRBJ2-2, reads DGGITQSPKYLFRKEGQNVTLSCEQNLNHDAMYWYRQDPGQGLRLIYYSQIVNDFQKGDIAEGYSVSREKKESFPLTVTSAQKNPTAFYLCASSISSGGPSTGELFFGEGSRLTVL.

J is TRBJ2-2 and V is TRBV9, with TRBD2 identical over 7 bases. CDR3 length: 14 amino acids. V lost 7 bases and J lost 5; bases outside the gene matches: 8. CDR1 is SGDLS, CDR2 YYNGEE, per germline. The CDR3 region is CASGRELGTGELFF. CDR3 bases: TGTGCCAGCGGGCGGGAGCTCGGGACCGGGGAGCTGTTTTTT.

The chain is built from TRBV28 and TRBJ2-1, with TRBD1 identical over 7 bases. Germline V gene data show CDR1 as MDHEN and CDR2 as SYDVKM. This CDR3 is built from 15 residues. Trimming took 3 bases from V and 5 from J; bases not matched to a gene: 7. The CDR3 coding sequence is TGTGCCAGCAGTTTTAGGGGGCGATTCAACAATGAGCAGTTCTTC. Protein sequence: CASSFRGRFNNEQFF.

The sample holds a few counts of this clone. V and J are TRBV7-9 and TRBJ2-2; TRBD2 is a possible D gene (6 bases). Germline V CDR1 and CDR2: SEHNR, FQNEAQ (reference sequence). CDR3 length: 17 residues. V lost 7 bases, J lost 3 bases, and 21 bases lay in between. The CDR3 nucleotides read TGTGCCAGCACCGGCTGGGGCGGGAAACCTTACACCGGGGAGCTGTTTTTT. It codes for CASTGWGGKPYTGELFF. The complete variable domain, with remaining parts taken from reference TRBV7-9 and TRBJ2-2, reads DTGVSQNPRHKITKRGQNVTFRCDPISEHNRLYWYRQTLGQGPEFLTYFQNEAQLEKSRLLSDRFSAERPKGSFSTLEIQRTEQGDSAMYLCASTGWGGKPYTGELFFGEGSRLTVL.

The chain is built from TRBV19 and TRBJ1-6; 8 positions agree with TRBD1. CDR1 is LNHDA, CDR2 SQIVND, per germline (reference sequence). This CDR3 region has 15 residues. Germline trimming cut 3 bases from V and 6 bases from J; bases unmatched to any gene: 4. CDR3 sequence reads: CASSIVDRANSPLHF. Here the CDR3 DNA reads TGTGCCAGTAGTATCGTGGACAGGGCTAATTCACCCCTCCACTTT.

The rearrangement links TRBV7-2 to TRBJ1-3; the D gene is possibly TRBD1 (5 bases). Trimming removed 0 bases at V and 0 bases at J, with 6 bases between. The CDR3 runs to 15 residues. Germline loops: CDR1 SGHTA, CDR2 FQGNSA. The CDR3 spells CASSLATVSGNTIYF. The CDR3 region has the DNA TGTGCCAGCAGCTTAGCGACAGTCTCTGGAAACACCATATATTTT.

The CDR3 coding sequence is TGTGCCAGCAGCGAATTTCAGGTGGCCGAAGCCTACGAGCAGTACTTC. Translating gives CASSEFQVAEAYEQYF. J is TRBJ2-7 and V is TRBV11-2; D not certain. The CDR3 has 16 amino acids. Looked up from germline, CDR1 is SGHAT and CDR2 is FQNNGV. Trimming took off 5 bases at V and 2 bases at J, with 19 bases between the two ends.

The gene calls are TRBV19 and TRBJ1-1, with D possibly matching TRBD1 (5 bases). CDR1 is LNHDA, CDR2 SQIVND, per germline (reference sequence). V was cut by 5 bases and J by 4 bases, with 14 bases left in between. The CDR3 runs to 14 residues. In DNA, the CDR3 is TGTGCCAGTAGTCCTGGACCGGGGGGCACTGAAGCTTTCTTT. It encodes CASSPGPGGTEAFF.

This clone has just one count. This chain connects TRBV12-3 or TRBV12-4 to TRBJ1-5; D may be TRBD1 (6 bases). The CDR3 has 12 residues. The V gene lost 6 bases and the J gene lost 9 bases, with 12 bases spanning the gap. In DNA, the CDR3 is TGTGCCAGCAGAGGAACGACAGGGCCCCAGCATTTT. Its protein is CASRGTTGPQHF.

The chain couples TRBV9 to TRBJ2-2; 10 bases fit TRBD2. The CDR3 is made up of 15 amino acids. Germline V gene sequence: CDR1 SGDLS, CDR2 YYNGEE. V lost 3 bases, J lost 4 bases, and 3 bases stayed unmatched. CDR3 DNA sequence: TGTGCCAGCAGCGCCCCTAGCGGGGGCACCGGGGAGCTGTTTTTT. It specifies CASSAPSGGTGELFF.

The CDR3 protein is CASSLAGQGNSPLHF. The CDR3 nucleotides read TGCGCCAGCAGCTTGGCGGGACAGGGGAATTCACCCCTCCACTTT. This chain joins TRBV5-1 and TRBJ1-6; 10 positions match TRBD1. Germline V lookup: CDR1 SGHRS, CDR2 YFSETQ. The junction had 1 base not matched to a gene; V was cut back by 0 bases and J by 7 bases. The CDR3 extends over 15 amino acids.